This T cell receptor (beta chain) emerged from a study of cytomegalovirus exposure and HLA in healthy donors. The V gene lost 8 bases and the J gene lost 3 bases, with 13 bases spanning the gap. The V gene's germline CDR1 is MNHNS and CDR2 SASEGT. This CDR3 comprises 13 residues. Clones were sequenced by immunoSEQ multiplex PCR, and TCRdb holds only the in-frame ones, with some missing. The sample lists 220,000 or so clones; around 80% were seen once. Donors came from a validation cohort of over 100 subjects, distinct from the first 666-subject cohort. The chain is built from TRBV6-1 and TRBJ1-1; D is unresolved. The sequencing sample was made of PBMCs. The TCR originated in a woman in her twenties or thirties in good health and CMV-seropositive. Here the CDR3 reads CASSSRRDTEAFF. The CDR3 nucleotides are TGTGCCAGCTCCTCAAGGCGGGACACTGAAGCTTTCTTT.